Listed below are T cell receptor beta chains from one sample, sequenced in a study of cytomegalovirus exposure and HLA in healthy donors. Method: immunoSEQ multiplex PCR; TCRdb's copy keeps in-frame clones and lacks some. The data contain about 110,000 clones, approximately 84% of them singletons. The sample taken for sequencing was PBMCs. Source of these receptors: a young man in good health and CMV-seronegative. The CDR3 runs from the conserved cysteine through the conserved F or W. The order of the fields is clone size, J gene, D gene, V gene, CDR3 length, CDR3 DNA, CDR3 protein. A D gene is named only where the DNA matches it firmly. Size tells how often a clone was seen (once, few, many) or the class of an expanded clone, and some rows leave it out.

. | TRBJ1-4 | TRBD1 | TRBV2 | 14 | TGTGCCAGCAGCCGGGACAGCGCCAATGAAAAACTGTTTTTT | CASSRDSANEKLFF
few | TRBJ2-7 | TRBD2 | TRBV7-9 | 14 | TGTGCCAGCAGCCCGTGGGCGGGGGTATACGAGCAGTACTTC | CASSPWAGVYEQYF
. | TRBJ1-2 | . | TRBV30 | 15 | TGTGCCTGGATGGAGGTACCCGACCGCAACTATGGCTACACCTTC | CAWMEVPDRNYGYTF
. | TRBJ1-4 | . | TRBV28 | 15 | TGTGCCAGCAGTCACGGGGGGACGGGCAATGAAAAACTGTTTTTT | CASSHGGTGNEKLFF
. | TRBJ2-7 | . | TRBV6-5 | 13 | TGTGCCAGCAGTTACTCGCCATCGGGCGAGCAGTACTTC | CASSYSPSGEQYF
. | TRBJ1-2 | . | TRBV6-5 | 14 | TGTGCCAGCAGTTACTCGACCAGGGTCAACGGCTACACCTTC | CASSYSTRVNGYTF
. | TRBJ2-2 | TRBD2 | TRBV2 | 18 | TGTGCCAGCAGTGATTTTCCCCGGGCGGGGGGCCAGTCCGGGGAGCTGTTTTTT | CASSDFPRAGGQSGELFF
. | TRBJ1-2 | . | TRBV6-1 | 13 | TGTGCCAGCAGTGAGAGCTTGCGGTATGGCTACACCTTC | CASSESLRYGYTF
. | TRBJ1-2 | . | TRBV27 | 13 | TGTGCCAGCAGTTACAGAGCTAACTATGGCTACACCTTC | CASSYRANYGYTF
. | TRBJ1-2 | TRBD1 | TRBV6-1 | 13 | TGTGCCAGCAGCCTGGGACAGTACTATGGCTACACCTTC | CASSLGQYYGYTF
. | TRBJ2-7 | TRBD1 | TRBV7-8 | 16 | TGTGCCAGCAGCGCCAGCCTCGGGACAGGGAGGAACGAGCAGTACTTC | CASSASLGTGRNEQYF
. | TRBJ1-2 | . | TRBV9 | 13 | TGTGCCAGCAGTGGGGGGGGGAACTATGGCTACACCTTC | CASSGGGNYGYTF
. | TRBJ2-2 | TRBD2 | TRBV29-1 | 14 | TGCAGCGTTCGGACTAGCCAGAACACCGGGGAGCTGTTTTTT | CSVRTSQNTGELFF
few | TRBJ1-1 | TRBD1 | TRBV13 | 14 | TGTGCCAGCAGGATCGGAGGGGGCGGCACTGAAGCTTTCTTT | CASRIGGGGTEAFF
. | TRBJ1-3 | . | TRBV15 | 15 | TGTGCCACCAGCAGAGATAGGGCAGGGCCAGACACCATATATTTT | CATSRDRAGPDTIYF
. | TRBJ1-6 | . | TRBV10-3 | 13 | TGTGCCATCTCAACACAAGATAATTCACCCCTCCACTTT | CAISTQDNSPLHF
. | TRBJ2-5 | TRBD1 | TRBV11-2 | 13 | TGTGCCAGCAGTCCACAGGGGCGAGAGACCCAGTACTTC | CASSPQGRETQYF